Each of the 5 T cell receptor beta chains below was sequenced from the same sample in a study of response to subunit inactivated influenza vaccine. A single record per CDR3 protein comes from TCRdb applying MiXCR to the RT-PCR reads. Among hundreds of thousands of distinct CDR3 sequences listed, roughly 10% were seen once. This same sample was also part of a study on T cells expressing NK-cell markers. That paper states: Template switching by 5'RACE with UMIs generated the TCR beta cDNA.

The sequencing used PBMCs from blood, collected on the day of vaccination. These receptors originate from a man between 50 and 59 years old who received an inactivated influenza vaccine.

This clonotype appeared many times. This sequence joins TRBV10-3 and TRBJ1-4; D unresolved. V was shortened by 0 bases and J by 7 bases, with 6 bases between the two germline ends. CDR1 and CDR2 (germline): ENHRY, SYGVKD. The CDR3 sequence is 13 residues long. DNA for the CDR3: TGTGCCATCAGTGAGTCCCTGAGTGAAAAACTGTTTTTT. This translates into CAISESLSEKLFF.

This clonotype has just a few counts. The rearrangement joins TRBV6-2 or TRBV6-3 to TRBJ2-2; maybe TRBD2 (5 bases). With 6 bases removed from V and 2 bases from J, the gap between germline ends came to 16 bases. Per the germline V gene, CDR1 is MNHEY and CDR2 is SVGEGT. This CDR3 is built from 16 residues. CDR3 in DNA: TGTGCCAGCAGAGGGCAGCTAGCTTTTAACACCGGGGAGCTGTTTTTT. Protein product: CASRGQLAFNTGELFF.

This clonotype has more than one count but fewer than ten. The chain uses TRBV19 and TRBJ2-7; 10 nucleotides match TRBD1. The CDR3 spans 15 residues. Germline V gene data show CDR1 as LNHDA and CDR2 as SQIVND (reference sequence). Trimming removed 6 bases from V and 3 bases from J; junction bases left unmatched: 8. The CDR3, as DNA: TGTGCCAGTAGGCAGGGGGACAGGGGATACTACGAGCAGTACTTC. Encoded protein: CASRQGDRGYYEQYF.

The J gene is TRBJ2-7, the V gene TRBV29-1; no reliable D call. Trimming removed 5 bases at V and 6 bases at J, with 11 bases between. The CDR3 contains 11 residues. Germline assignment: CDR1 SQVTM and CDR2 ANQGSEA. CDR3 protein: CSVSYRGEQYF. As DNA, the CDR3 is TGCAGCGTTAGCTATAGAGGCGAGCAGTACTTC.

The sample holds a few counts of this clonotype. The V and J genes are TRBV29-1 and TRBJ2-5; D possibly corresponds to TRBD2 (6 bases). Germline values: CDR1 SQVTM, CDR2 ANQGSEA. This CDR3 contains 17 residues. V shed 3 bases and J shed 2 bases, with 22 bases lying between them. For the CDR3, the DNA is TGCAGCGTTGACCGGGCGTTCGGAGGGAAGGGGCAAGAGACCCAGTACTTC. Translation gives CSVDRAFGGKGQETQYF.